This TCR beta chain was identified in a study of cytomegalovirus exposure and HLA in healthy donors. Study results and caveats: The likely origin of a cluster of highly shared sequence variants was a sequencing artifact. V- and J-gene trimming of TCR beta was linked (in a later analysis) to a missense DCLRE1C variant.

For this clone: Its cognate antigen is unknown.

PCR employed 60 Vbeta and 13 Jbeta primers. Source study methods: Counted up in a later analysis, unique TCR beta chains came to about 80 million, with around 9.9 million shared. Using immunoSEQ multiplex PCR, the repertoire was profiled, and TCRdb retains in-frame clones only, with some absent. V and J calls and clone size are given by that table; D and trimming were obtained from the DNA. The table shows nearly 200,000 clones, with 79% occurring only once. The CDR3 is 16 amino acids. CDR1 and CDR2 (germline): SGHVS, FQNEAQ. J lost 3 bases, V lost 5 bases, and 11 bases had no gene match. This clonotype was sampled from a male donor in good health and CMV-seropositive. The sequencing sample was made of PBMCs. The chain has TRBV7-8 and TRBJ1-2, with 8 nucleotides matching TRBD1. The CDR3 nucleotides are TGTGCCAGCAGCCTAACCGACAGGGGAAGAGACTATGGCTACACCTTC. Its protein is CASSLTDRGRDYGYTF.